These 4 T cell receptor beta chains share one sample of origin, sequenced in a study of OX40 agonist ivuxolimab in advanced cancers. The protocol was immunoSEQ multiplex PCR, while the TCRdb copy is restricted to in-frame clones and leaves out a portion. Here the sample spans roughly 82,000 clones, 89% being singletons. Sample: CD4+ or CD8+ T cells sorted from blood, taken in a trial of the OX40 agonist ivuxolimab. The origin of the receptors is an adult with an advanced solid tumor such as melanoma, head and neck, liver or kidney cancer.

This rearrangement joins TRBV11-1 to TRBJ2-3; maybe TRBD1 (6 bases). Germline values: CDR1 SGHAT, CDR2 FQDESV (reference sequence). There are 14 residues in the CDR3. V lost 5 bases, J lost 2 bases, and 11 bases lay in between. The CDR3 coding sequence is TGTGCCAGCAGCATCCGGACAGTCACAGATACGCAGTATTTT. Encoded protein: CASSIRTVTDTQYF. Looking up the rest from reference TRBV11-1 and TRBJ2-3 gives the full variable domain: EAEVAQSPRYKITEKSQAVAFWCDPISGHATLYWYRQILGQGPELLVQFQDESVVDDSQLPKDRFSAERLKGVDSTLKIQPAELGDSAMYLCASSIRTVTDTQYFGPGTRLTVL.

The rearrangement links TRBV5-1 to TRBJ2-3; TRBD2 matches 13 bases. The CDR3 is made up of 17 amino acids. The germline V gene encodes CDR1 SGHRS and CDR2 YFSETQ. The ends lost 3 bases at V and 4 bases at J; junction bases unmatched: 8. CDR3 sequence (DNA): TGCGCCAGCAGCTCCCCCGGACTAGCGGGAGAGGCAGATACGCAGTATTTT. It codes for CASSSPGLAGEADTQYF.

This sequence joins TRBV29-1 and TRBJ2-3; 8 bases are shared with TRBD2. The trim removed 2 bases at V and 5 bases at J, leaving 9 bases unmatched. This CDR3 is 15 amino acids long. The germline V gene encodes CDR1 SQVTM and CDR2 ANQGSEA. The CDR3 reads CSVEPGGPVRDTQYF. The CDR3 DNA sequence: TGCAGCGTTGAACCGGGGGGGCCGGTCAGAGATACGCAGTATTTT.

The rearrangement links TRBV7-2 to TRBJ1-1, with D possibly TRBD1 on 5 matching bases. CDR1 and CDR2 (germline): SGHTA, FQGNSA. The CDR3 consists of 15 residues. Trimming left V 6 bases short and J 5 bases short, with 19 bases between. This chain's CDR3 is CASRPQAGRRTEAFF. CDR3 sequence (DNA): TGTGCCAGCAGGCCCCAAGCAGGGAGGAGGACTGAAGCTTTCTTT. Full variable domain (rest looked up from reference TRBV7-2 and TRBJ1-1): GAGVSQSPSNKVTEKGKDVELRCDPISGHTALYWYRQSLGQGLEFLIYFQGNSAPDKSGLPSDRFSAERTGGSVSTLTIQRTQQEDSAVYLCASRPQAGRRTEAFFGQGTRLTVV.